The T cell receptor beta chain described here comes from a study of T-cell memory formation after mild COVID-19 (dated by TCRdb to the early 2020s). About the investigation overall: TCR sequence clusters from the two donors were found to be largely donor specific. In two donors, T-cell clones that expanded and contracted after mild COVID-19 were followed by sequencing TCRalpha and TCRbeta repertoires longitudinally. The cohort comprised two young, previously healthy adult volunteers, one female and one male.

Instrument used: Illumina NovaSeq 6000. cDNA libraries for TCRalpha and TCRbeta were prepared by 5'RACE using constant-segment primers, with sample barcodes and unique molecular identifiers added. Trizol reagent was used to extract RNA from every sample. The libraries were amplified in two PCR steps, and the second step added a second sample barcode and Illumina TruSeq adapters. Sequencing of the libraries was done on an Illumina NovaSeq, producing 2 x 150 bp paired-end reads. Per the original workflow: Reads were demultiplexed and collapsed into UMI-guided consensus sequences with migec v1.2.7. Using mixcr v2.1.11, the UMI consensuses were aligned to TRA and TRB V and J templates and assembled into clonotypes. Clonotypes were classified as expanded or contracted when called significant by both edgeR and NoisET, with noise models trained on biological replicates. For edgeR calls, the cutoffs were a false discovery rate-adjusted p below 0.01 and a log2 fold-change threshold of 1. As an exploratory analysis of dynamics, max-normalized trajectories of the 1000 most abundant clonotypes were examined with PCA combined with hierarchical clustering. Separately sequenced CD4+ and CD8+ repertoires were used to assign a CD4 or CD8 phenotype to each responding clone. In TCRdb, the public reads were trimmed at Q25 with fastp and aligned with MiXCR, with productive beta chains retained. Merged by CDR3 protein, the rows form single entries marked with the most common genes and DNA. TCRdb's processing, not the authors' own work, is the source of the V and J calls. This sample comprises about 560,000 distinct CDR3 sequences, about a fifth of them detected only once. Around 7.7% of the sample goes to the ten largest clones.

Ficoll-Paque density gradient centrifugation was the method used to isolate PBMCs. Summary of the overall study and its limitations: Balanced CD4/CD8 phenotypes were observed for clones contracting from day 15 to 85, whereas a bias towards CD4+ was observed for a second wave of clones expanding from day 15 to 37. Contracting CD4+ clones were found mainly in CM and EM memory subsets, while CD8+ clones were enriched in EMRA. The study covered only two mild cases, and larger cohorts including severe cases with pre-infection samples were considered necessary. The second-wave clones that peaked on day 37 were not confirmed to be SARS-CoV-2 specific. Some responding clones were detected in pre-infection memory, suggesting pre-existing cross-reactive memory T cells joined the SARS-CoV-2 response.

This clonotype was detected ten times or more. Its binding antigen is unknown. No base quality information exists; no much larger clone differs at one position. V gives up 3 bases and J gives up 0 bases, and the segment between their germline ends measures 10 bases. CDR1 is given as SGHRS and CDR2 as YFSETQ, both from the germline V gene. The CDR3 goes from the cysteine to the phenylalanine over 14 residues. Only the CDR3 part of the read is kept: 42 bases, read in frame from the first base. This chain joins TRBV5-1 to TRBJ2-7, with no confident D gene call. The TCR originated in an adult woman who had mild COVID-19 (a few samples of this study predate the infection). The sample titles of this study are shuffled in the database, so cell type and time point are left out; the donor was told from shared clones. Sequenced input: PBMCs or a T cell subset sorted from them (not recorded which). The CDR3 region reads CASSSDPASYEQYF. In nucleotides, the sequence is TGCGCCAGCAGCTCCGATCCCGCCTCCTACGAGCAGTACTTC.